These T cell receptor beta chains were read from a single sample in a study of blood T cell repertoires in COVID-19. Repertoires were generated with immunoSEQ multiplex PCR, while TCRdb's copy carries only in-frame clones and drops some. Seen here are about 210,000 clones, 92% observed once, and the top ten hold around 1.2%. The material sequenced was peripheral blood. These receptors were taken from a man aged 30 to 39 with acute or convalescent COVID-19. Both conserved end residues are part of each CDR3. Each record gives: CDR3 length, J gene, clone size, V gene, D gene, CDR3 protein, CDR3 DNA. The D gene is left open where the match is weak. Clone size is not always given. Where it is, it says once, few, many or a class for expanded clones.

>17|TRBJ2-2|NA|TRBV10-3|NA
CAISESIGRRNTGELFF
TGTGCCATCAGTGAGTCTATCGGCAGGCGAAACACCGGGGAGCTGTTTTTT
>16|TRBJ2-7|NA|TRBV19|NA
CASSILPGAQAYEQYF
TGTGCCAGTAGTATCCTCCCAGGGGCCCAGGCCTACGAGCAGTACTTC
>13|TRBJ2-6|NA|TRBV2|NA
CASLRTGANVLTF
TGTGCCAGTCTCAGGACTGGGGCCAACGTCCTGACTTTC
>14|TRBJ1-1|NA|TRBV6-2/TRBV6-3|TRBD1
CASSSHRGRAEAFF
TGTGCCAGCAGTTCTCACAGGGGTAGGGCTGAAGCTTTCTTT
>16|TRBJ2-7|NA|TRBV4-1|NA
CASSQQEGAMSYEQYF
TGCGCCAGCAGCCAACAGGAGGGGGCGATGTCCTACGAGCAGTACTTC
>17|TRBJ1-5|NA|TRBV27|NA
CASSLSGAKGSNQPQHF
TGTGCCAGCAGTTTATCGGGGGCAAAGGGTAGCAATCAGCCCCAGCATTTT
>14|TRBJ1-5|NA|TRBV28|TRBD1
CASTLGQGFQPQHF
TGTGCCAGCACTCTAGGACAGGGTTTTCAGCCCCAGCATTTT
>15|TRBJ1-5|NA|TRBV3-1/TRBV3-2|NA
CASSLGVYSNQPQHF
TGTGCCAGCAGTCTAGGGGTATATAGCAATCAGCCCCAGCATTTT
>18|TRBJ2-7|NA|TRBV28|TRBD2
CASSSEGLAKKVEYEQYF
TGTGCCAGCAGTTCCGAAGGACTAGCGAAAAAGGTTGAGTACGAGCAGTACTTC
>10|TRBJ1-1|NA|TRBV29-1|NA
CSVRSTEAFF
TGCAGCGTTCGGTCCACTGAAGCTTTCTTT
>14|TRBJ2-2|NA|TRBV3-1/TRBV3-2|TRBD1
CASTNRGHTGELFF
TGTGCCAGCACGAACAGGGGGCACACCGGGGAGCTGTTTTTT
>13|TRBJ1-5|NA|TRBV9|NA
CASSKDSNQPQHF
TGTGCCAGCAGCAAGGACAGTAATCAGCCCCAGCATTTT
>13|TRBJ1-2|NA|TRBV7-3|TRBD1
CASSSSPFRGWTF
TGTGCCAGCAGCTCCTCCCCCTTCAGGGGGTGGACCTTC
>11|TRBJ2-1|NA|TRBV18|NA
CASSVRNEQFF
TGTGCCAGCTCAGTGCGGAATGAGCAGTTCTTC
>15|TRBJ1-3|NA|TRBV4-2|NA
CASSLLEGSGNTIYF
TGTGCCAGCAGCCTATTGGAGGGGTCCGGAAACACCATATATTTT
>11|TRBJ2-7|NA|TRBV12-3/TRBV12-4|NA
CASRQAGEQYF
TGTGCCAGCAGACAGGCGGGAGAGCAGTACTTC
>16|TRBJ2-2|NA|TRBV28|NA
CASSPHVGRPGGELFF
TGTGCCAGCAGTCCCCATGTGGGCAGGCCCGGCGGGGAGCTGTTTTTT
>14|TRBJ2-2|NA|TRBV11-3|TRBD1
CASSYGQGLGELFF
TGTGCCAGCAGCTACGGACAGGGGTTAGGGGAGCTGTTTTTT
>17|TRBJ2-1|NA|TRBV30|NA
CAWSDRLAGSSYNEQFF
TGTGCCTGGAGTGACAGGTTGGCGGGGAGCTCCTACAATGAGCAGTTCTTC
>16|TRBJ1-5|once|TRBV19|TRBD1
CASSETGQGPFGAQHF
TGTGCCAGTAGTGAAACGGGACAGGGGCCCTTTGGGGCCCAGCATTTT
>13|TRBJ1-2|NA|TRBV5-4|NA
CASSFRGNYGYTF
TGTGCCAGCAGCTTCAGGGGTAACTATGGCTACACCTTC
>12|TRBJ1-1|NA|TRBV12-3/TRBV12-4|TRBD1
CASSWGQGDAFF
TGTGCCAGCTCCTGGGGGCAGGGGGACGCTTTCTTT
>17|TRBJ2-1|once|TRBV5-3|NA
CARSPHLVGGSYNEQFF
TGTGCCAGAAGCCCTCACTTGGTCGGAGGGTCCTACAATGAGCAGTTCTTC
>13|TRBJ1-2|NA|TRBV2|NA
CASSDGGSGGYTF
TGTGCCAGCTCGGACGGAGGTTCTGGTGGCTACACCTTC
>13|TRBJ2-5|NA|TRBV19|NA
CASSIMGVETQYF
TGTGCCAGTAGTATAATGGGAGTCGAGACCCAGTACTTC
>13|TRBJ2-7|NA|TRBV12-3/TRBV12-4|NA
CASSSLAEYEQYF
TGTGCCAGCAGTTCGCTAGCAGAGTACGAGCAGTACTTC
>14|TRBJ2-2|NA|TRBV7-9|TRBD2
CATKLASNTGELFF
TGTGCCACCAAACTAGCGTCGAACACCGGGGAGCTGTTTTTT
>16|TRBJ1-6|NA|TRBV30|NA
CAWSQKRDSNNSPLHF
TGTGCCTGGAGTCAAAAACGGGACTCTAATAATTCACCCCTCCACTTT
>14|TRBJ1-6|NA|TRBV7-3|NA
CASSPRGRNSPLHF
TGTGCCAGCAGCCCTCGAGGGCGGAATTCACCCCTCCACTTT
>14|TRBJ2-1|NA|TRBV4-1|TRBD2
CASRSGGTYNEQFF
TGCGCCAGCAGGAGCGGGGGGACCTACAATGAGCAGTTCTTC
>13|TRBJ1-1|NA|TRBV2|NA
CASGGQRNTEAFF
TGTGCCAGCGGGGGACAACGGAACACTGAAGCTTTCTTT
>17|TRBJ1-5|NA|TRBV5-1|TRBD1
CASSSLQGARGNQPQHF
TGCGCCAGCAGCTCTTTACAGGGGGCGAGAGGCAATCAGCCCCAGCATTTT
>14|TRBJ2-3|NA|TRBV2|TRBD2
CASSLSGDTDTQYF
TGTGCCAGCAGTCTAAGCGGGGACACAGATACGCAGTATTTT
>13|TRBJ1-1|NA|TRBV3-1/TRBV3-2|TRBD1
CASGYRGRVEAFF
TGTGCCAGCGGGTATAGGGGGCGCGTTGAAGCTTTCTTT
>16|TRBJ1-2|many|TRBV28|TRBD1
CASSPDTQGARGGYTF
TGTGCCAGCAGTCCAGATACACAGGGGGCCCGGGGCGGCTACACCTTC
>14|TRBJ2-7|NA|TRBV4-1|NA
CASSQDPGSYEQYF
TGCGCCAGCAGCCAAGATCCGGGCTCCTACGAGCAGTACTTC
>12|TRBJ2-7|NA|TRBV28|TRBD1
CASLGQAYEQYF
TGTGCCAGCCTCGGACAGGCCTACGAGCAGTACTTC
>12|TRBJ1-3|NA|TRBV27|NA
CASSLMDTAIYF
TGTGCCAGCAGTCTGATGGACACGGCCATATATTTT
>14|TRBJ1-4|NA|TRBV9|TRBD1
CASSGGTGGEKLFF
TGTGCCAGCAGCGGCGGGACAGGGGGTGAAAAACTGTTTTTT
>14|TRBJ1-2|NA|TRBV19|TRBD1
CASSLQTGVGGYTF
TGTGCCAGTAGTTTACAGACAGGGGTAGGCGGCTACACCTTC
>17|TRBJ2-2|NA|TRBV9|NA
CASSVATMSSRAGELFF
TGTGCCAGCAGCGTAGCCACAATGTCTAGCCGGGCCGGGGAGCTGTTTTTT
>14|TRBJ2-1|NA|TRBV19|TRBD1
CAISPTGRFHEQFF
TGTGCCATCTCGCCGACAGGGCGCTTCCATGAGCAGTTCTTC
>15|TRBJ2-5|NA|TRBV24-1|NA
CATSDPKQGQETQYF
TGTGCCACCAGTGACCCTAAGCAGGGGCAAGAGACCCAGTACTTC
>13|TRBJ2-1|NA|TRBV19|NA
CASTARGVSEQFF
TGTGCCAGTACCGCCCGGGGTGTTTCTGAGCAGTTCTTC
>16|TRBJ2-2|NA|TRBV2|NA
CASSDHGGRDTGELFF
TGTGCCAGCAGCGATCATGGAGGGCGCGACACCGGGGAGCTGTTTTTT
>15|TRBJ2-7|NA|TRBV5-6|TRBD1
CASSVTGGAMNEQYF
TGTGCCAGCAGCGTTACAGGGGGCGCGATGAACGAGCAGTACTTC
>15|TRBJ2-3|NA|TRBV5-1|NA
CASSLGYRGTDTQYF
TGCGCCAGCAGCTTGGGGTACCGGGGTACAGATACGCAGTATTTT
>12|TRBJ2-7|NA|TRBV3-1/TRBV3-2|NA
CASSQQGYGQYF
TGTGCCAGCAGCCAACAGGGGTATGGGCAGTACTTC
>16|TRBJ1-5|NA|TRBV18|TRBD1
CASSDGQGALNQPQHF
TGTGCCAGCTCAGACGGACAGGGGGCCCTTAATCAGCCCCAGCATTTT
>12|TRBJ2-1|NA|TRBV6-5|NA
CASSSGQSEQFF
TGTGCCAGCAGTTCTGGACAGAGCGAGCAGTTCTTC
>12|TRBJ1-1|NA|TRBV5-1|NA
CASSFDFTEAFF
TGCGCCAGCAGCTTCGACTTTACTGAAGCTTTCTTT
>12|TRBJ2-7|NA|TRBV30|NA
CAWSTTGFEQYF
TGTGCCTGGAGTACCACAGGGTTCGAGCAGTACTTC
>13|TRBJ1-2|NA|TRBV19|TRBD1
CAILDRANYGYTF
TGTGCCATCCTTGACAGGGCTAACTATGGCTACACCTTC
>16|TRBJ1-4|NA|TRBV7-9|NA
CASSPGRGLSGEKLFF
TGTGCCAGCAGCCCAGGCAGGGGTCTGTCCGGTGAAAAACTGTTTTTT
>13|TRBJ2-3|NA|TRBV19|NA
CASSESGTDTQYF
TGTGCCAGTAGTGAGTCGGGCACAGATACGCAGTATTTT
>15|TRBJ1-2|NA|TRBV5-5|TRBD1
CASSFWDSLGDGYTF
TGTGCCAGCAGCTTTTGGGACAGTCTAGGAGATGGCTACACCTTC
>15|TRBJ2-1|NA|TRBV6-1|TRBD2
CASSERGGGYNEQFF
TGTGCCAGCAGTGAACGGGGGGGCGGCTACAATGAGCAGTTCTTC
>14|TRBJ1-2|NA|TRBV4-1|TRBD1
CASSPRQGEDGYTF
TGCGCCAGCAGCCCTAGACAGGGGGAAGATGGCTACACCTTC